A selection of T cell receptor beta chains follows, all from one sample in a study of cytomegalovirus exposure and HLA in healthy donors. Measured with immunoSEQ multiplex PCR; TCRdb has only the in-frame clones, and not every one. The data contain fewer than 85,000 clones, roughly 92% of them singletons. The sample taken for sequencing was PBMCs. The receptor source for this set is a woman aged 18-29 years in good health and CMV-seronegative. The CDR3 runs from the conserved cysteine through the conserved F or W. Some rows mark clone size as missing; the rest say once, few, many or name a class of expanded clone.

CASSSDREGQKLFF TRBJ1-4 . TRBV19
CASSLDLISAGNSPLHF TRBJ1-6 . TRBV18
CASNSQGHLTDTQYF TRBJ2-3 . TRBV6-1
CASSSGRDRPPDTQYF TRBJ2-3 . TRBV7-3
CAWNTGGGYYEQYF TRBJ2-7 . TRBV30
CASSVGHFQETQYF TRBJ2-5 once TRBV9
CATRLAGGPGGELFF TRBJ2-2 . TRBV19
CASSQVRGSYNEQFF TRBJ2-1 . TRBV4-1
CASNTGYGYTF TRBJ1-2 once TRBV5-1
CASSLSDRGRRWGAGELFF TRBJ2-2 . TRBV5-6
CASIENSRGGSYGYTF TRBJ1-2 . TRBV6-1
CASRAWAGGSGTDTQYF TRBJ2-3 . TRBV5-4
CATSSRLTGYGYTF TRBJ1-2 . TRBV15
CASSLLDQYGYTF TRBJ1-2 . TRBV7-3
CASSFGTGRMNTEAFF TRBJ1-1 . TRBV27
CASSAGVGTGTDTQYF TRBJ2-3 . TRBV9
CASSSGVSGNTIYF TRBJ1-3 . TRBV28
CASSPGQGNYEQYF TRBJ2-7 . TRBV9
CASSWGTGLTQETQYF TRBJ2-5 . TRBV27
CASSLRGRNQPQHF TRBJ1-5 . TRBV7-9
CAWSVGRDGRGEKLFF TRBJ1-4 . TRBV30
CASSLGGTGGAGDTQYF TRBJ2-3 once TRBV11-2
CASSEGLGSGGAGELFF TRBJ2-2 . TRBV6-1
CASSEGGGSYNEQFF TRBJ2-1 . TRBV6-1
CASSLGVTGNEKLFF TRBJ1-4 . TRBV27
CASSLLQGTYEQYF TRBJ2-7 . TRBV5-5
CASSYAASGLMSQHF TRBJ1-5 . TRBV6-5
CASSLASGAYNEQFF TRBJ2-1 . TRBV5-1
CASSLTGGFGELFF TRBJ2-2 . TRBV28
CAWSTRRSSYNEQFF TRBJ2-1 . TRBV30
CASSSWGQGRETQYF TRBJ2-5 . TRBV11-2
CASSVRVGSGGGADTQYF TRBJ2-3 few TRBV9
CASSDLTGNTDTQYF TRBJ2-3 . TRBV27
CASSQRWNGPNTGELFF TRBJ2-2 . TRBV9
CASSGQGETDTQYF TRBJ2-3 once TRBV19
CASSPPLRGYEQYF TRBJ2-7 once TRBV5-6
CASTHYPPSEAFF TRBJ1-1 . TRBV19
CASSSARDYNYGYTF TRBJ1-2 . TRBV27
CASSYSGLSDYEQYF TRBJ2-7 . TRBV6-5
CASSQGPRGVGTGELFF TRBJ2-2 . TRBV14
CASTRDRGTEQYF TRBJ2-7 . TRBV7-2
CASSLEPSQAFYGYTF TRBJ1-2 . TRBV11-3
CASNLFGEGNSPLHF TRBJ1-6 . TRBV10-2
CASSIGLAGEYSYNEQFF TRBJ2-1 . TRBV9
CASSPTGALNTEAFF TRBJ1-1 . TRBV19